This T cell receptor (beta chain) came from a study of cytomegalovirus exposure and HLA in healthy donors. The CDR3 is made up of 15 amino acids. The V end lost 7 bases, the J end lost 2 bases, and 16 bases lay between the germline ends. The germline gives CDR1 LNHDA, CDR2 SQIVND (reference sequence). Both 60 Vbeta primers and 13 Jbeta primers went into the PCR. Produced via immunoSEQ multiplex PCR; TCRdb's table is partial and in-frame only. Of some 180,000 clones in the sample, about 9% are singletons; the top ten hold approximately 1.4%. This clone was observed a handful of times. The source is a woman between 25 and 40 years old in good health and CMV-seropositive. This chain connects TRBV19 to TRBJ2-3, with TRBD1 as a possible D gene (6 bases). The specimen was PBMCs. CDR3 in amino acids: CASKGDTTSTDTQYF. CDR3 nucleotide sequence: TGTGCCAGTAAGGGGGACACGACCTCCACAGATACGCAGTATTTT.